These 2 T cell receptor beta chains were all obtained from the same sample, sequenced in a study of T cell repertoires in cytomegalovirus infection. One entry per CDR3 protein, called by TCRdb with MiXCR from the reads. The data hold roughly 990,000 distinct CDR3 sequences, with less than 35% observed a single time. These receptors have no identified antigens. The sequences come from cultured CD8+ T cells from PBMCs, collected from culture after CMV antigen stimulation. The source of these receptors is a human donor in good health (CMV status not recorded). Some clones in this sample may be carry-over from other donors' samples.

This clonotype has a handful of counts. This chain joins TRBV7-9 and TRBJ1-1, with D possibly being TRBD1 (6 bases). The CDR3 length is 12 residues. Trimming took off 3 bases at V and 8 bases at J, with 10 bases between the two ends. In germline, CDR1 is SEHNR, CDR2 FQNEAQ (reference sequence). CDR3 sequence (DNA): TGTGCCAGCAGCTTTCGCCAGGGGGAAGCTTTCTTT. Protein sequence: CASSFRQGEAFF.

This clonotype was observed a few times. This chain uses TRBV6-6 with TRBJ2-3; TRBD1 is a possible D gene (5 bases). CDR3 length: 16 amino acids. V was trimmed by 2 bases and J by 3 bases, leaving 15 bases between them. The germline gives CDR1 MNHNY, CDR2 SVGAGI (reference sequence). Here the CDR3 reads CASSYDDSLGTDTQYF. For the CDR3, the DNA is TGTGCCAGCAGTTACGACGACAGTCTCGGGACAGATACGCAGTATTTT.